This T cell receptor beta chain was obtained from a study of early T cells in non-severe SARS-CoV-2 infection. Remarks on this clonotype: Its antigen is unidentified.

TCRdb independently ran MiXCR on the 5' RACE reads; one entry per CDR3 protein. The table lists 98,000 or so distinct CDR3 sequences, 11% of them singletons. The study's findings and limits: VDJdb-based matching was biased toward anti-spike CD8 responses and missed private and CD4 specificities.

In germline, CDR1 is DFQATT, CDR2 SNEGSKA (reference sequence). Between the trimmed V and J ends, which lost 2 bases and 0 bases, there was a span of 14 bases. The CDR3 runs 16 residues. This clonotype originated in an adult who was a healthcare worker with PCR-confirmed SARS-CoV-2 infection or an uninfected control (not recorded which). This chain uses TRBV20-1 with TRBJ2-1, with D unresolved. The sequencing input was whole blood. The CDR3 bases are TGCAGTGCTAGACGAGTAGGCGATACCTCCTACAATGAGCAGTTCTTC. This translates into CSARRVGDTSYNEQFF.